This T cell receptor (beta chain) was captured in a study of T cells after yellow fever vaccination. The study, taken as a whole, reports: Clones that expanded after primary vaccination mostly reappeared after the booster (approximately 96% CD4, 88% CD8).

Per the germline V gene, CDR1 is DFQATT and CDR2 is SNEGSKA (reference sequence). The ends lost 4 bases at V and 5 bases at J; junction bases unmatched: 9. The CDR3 has 14 residues. TCRdb ran MiXCR on the 5' RACE reads and lists one entry per CDR3 protein. The repertoire consists of 500,000 to 650,000 distinct CDR3 sequences, with roughly 12% occurring once and the leading ten covering approximately 15%. This clonotype was recorded at least ten times. Its target is not known. Sample: PBMCs, taken on the day of the yellow fever booster vaccination. The chain has TRBV20-1 and TRBJ2-5; the match to TRBD1 covers 8 bases. This TCR derives from a man aged 25-45 years who received the YFV17D yellow fever vaccine. The CDR3 reads CSATGQGRRETQYF. CDR3 sequence (DNA): TGCAGTGCTACCGGACAGGGACGCCGGGAGACCCAGTACTTC.